Each of the 31 T cell receptor beta chains below was sequenced from the same sample in a study of cytomegalovirus exposure and HLA in healthy donors. Use of 60 Vbeta and 13 Jbeta primers characterized the PCR. Clones were sequenced by immunoSEQ multiplex PCR, and TCRdb holds only the in-frame ones, with some missing. The sample carries about 170,000 clones, 55% to 75% recorded once. The sequenced sample was PBMCs. Receptor source: a human donor in good health.

The rearrangement links TRBV19 to TRBJ1-3; D ambiguous. The ends were cut back, 10 bases at V and 8 bases at J, with 12 bases in the middle. Germline V gives CDR1 LNHDA, CDR2 SQIVND (reference sequence). The CDR3 extends over 11 amino acids. This CDR3 reads CATLNGYTIYF. The CDR3 region has the DNA TGTGCCACCCTAAACGGTTACACCATATATTTT.

The chain couples TRBV15 to TRBJ2-3, with TRBD2 as a possible D gene (6 bases). Trimming cost V 2 bases and J 0 bases, with 15 bases left between them. This CDR3 is 17 amino acids long. Germline lookup yields CDR1 LNHNV and CDR2 YYDKDF (reference sequence). CDR3 protein: CATSRPRRATSTDTQYF. In DNA, the CDR3 is TGTGCCACCAGCAGACCAAGGAGGGCAACTAGCACAGATACGCAGTATTTT.

This chain uses TRBV4-3 with TRBJ2-1; D is uncertain. The CDR3 consists of 16 residues. The germline V gene encodes CDR1 LGHNA and CDR2 YSLEER. V lost 2 bases, J lost 0 bases, and 11 bases lay in between. As DNA, the CDR3 is TGCGCCAGCAGCCAAAAGAGCCTATTCTCCTACAATGAGCAGTTCTTC. It is translated as CASSQKSLFSYNEQFF.

In its sample, this clone was seen a few times. The rearrangement links TRBV19 to TRBJ1-2; D is perhaps TRBD1 (6 bases). Germline V gives CDR1 LNHDA, CDR2 SQIVND (reference sequence). The CDR3 runs 15 residues. Trimming took 3 bases from V and 7 from J, leaving 18 bases between them. The CDR3 DNA sequence: TGTGCCAGTAGTATCCCCCCGGGACATGCGAGTGGCTACACCTTC. It specifies CASSIPPGHASGYTF. The full variable domain, with the rest looked up from reference TRBV19 and TRBJ1-2, is DGGITQSPKYLFRKEGQNVTLSCEQNLNHDAMYWYRQDPGQGLRLIYYSQIVNDFQKGDIAEGYSVSREKKESFPLTVTSAQKNPTAFYLCASSIPPGHASGYTFGSGTRLTVV.

The chain recombines TRBV5-4 with TRBJ1-6; D call uncertain. V was clipped by 2 bases and J by 7 bases, with 16 bases between them. Germline V CDR1 and CDR2: SGHNT, YYREEE (reference sequence). The CDR3 spans 16 residues. For the CDR3, the DNA is TGTGCCAGCAGCTTCTCGAGGGCTTGGCGGAATTCACCCCTCCACTTT. Its protein product is CASSFSRAWRNSPLHF.

The V and J genes are TRBV6-1 and TRBJ1-1, with D possibly being TRBD1 (5 bases). In germline, CDR1 is MNHNS, CDR2 SASEGT. CDR3 size: 14 residues. The ends were cut back, 2 bases at V and 6 bases at J, with 13 bases in the middle. CDR3 region: CASSESWGDAEAFF. The DNA for the CDR3 is TGTGCCAGCAGTGAAAGTTGGGGGGACGCTGAAGCTTTCTTT.

This clone appeared a few times. The chain has TRBV2 and TRBJ1-5; TRBD1 aligns across 7 bases. CDR1 is SNHLY and CDR2 is FYNNEI in the germline V gene. J was trimmed by 5 bases and V by 6 bases; bases with no gene match: 7. The CDR3 loop spans 14 amino acids. In DNA form, the CDR3 reads TGTGCCAGCAGGGGGGACAGTTGGCATCAGCCCCAGCATTTT. Translation: CASRGDSWHQPQHF.

About this clone itself: The sample has other DNA sequences that encode this CDR3 too. The V gene is TRBV7-3, the J gene TRBJ2-3; D is perhaps TRBD2 (6 bases). Trimming left V 2 bases short and J 0 bases short, with 6 bases between. The V gene's germline CDR1 is SGHTA and CDR2 FQGTGA. The CDR3 runs to 14 residues. The chain's CDR3 is CASSLAGSTDTQYF. CDR3 in DNA: TGTGCCAGCAGCTTAGCGGGGAGCACAGATACGCAGTATTTT.

This clone has only one observation. The chain recombines TRBV5-4 with TRBJ1-6, with 7 bases aligning to TRBD1. Per germline, CDR1 SGHNT and CDR2 YYREEE (reference sequence). Germline trimming cut 4 bases from V and 5 bases from J; bases unmatched to any gene: 6. The CDR3 consists of 15 residues. In DNA form, the CDR3 reads TGTGCCAGCAGCATCAAAGGGGGCAATAATTCACCCCTCCACTTT. Translation gives CASSIKGGNNSPLHF.

The gene calls are TRBV5-1 and TRBJ2-7, with a possible D match to TRBD2 (6 bases). CDR3 size: 15 residues. Germline CDR1 SGHRS, CDR2 YFSETQ. The V gene lost 0 bases and the J gene lost 2 bases, with 12 bases spanning the gap. The CDR3: CASSLDPGLAYEQYF. The CDR3 DNA reads TGCGCCAGCAGCTTGGATCCGGGACTCGCCTACGAGCAGTACTTC.

With regard to this clone: An end of the junction differs from the germline gene, which may be a read error. The rearrangement links TRBV7-3 to TRBJ2-7, with D possibly being TRBD1 (6 bases). Germline V gives CDR1 SGHTA, CDR2 FQGTGA. The CDR3 has 13 amino acids. The CDR3 reads CASSLILGHEQYF. The CDR3 bases are TGTGCCAGCAGCTTAATATTGGGACACGAACAGTACTTC. Looking up the rest from reference TRBV7-3 and TRBJ2-7 gives the full variable domain: GAGVSQTPSNKVTEKGKYVELRCDPISGHTALYWYRQSLGQGPEFLIYFQGTGAADDSGLPNDRFFAVRPEGSVSTLKIQRTERGDSAVYLCASSLILGHEQYFGPGTRLTVT.

This chain connects TRBV7-9 to TRBJ1-1, with D tentatively TRBD1 (5 bases). Germline assignment: CDR1 SEHNR and CDR2 FQNEAQ (reference sequence). V was trimmed by 5 bases and J by 3 bases, leaving 13 bases between them. The length of the CDR3 is 14 residues. The CDR3 DNA is TGTGCCAGCAGCATCCCAGGGAGGGACACTGAAGCTTTCTTT. Amino acids: CASSIPGRDTEAFF.

This clone has a handful of counts. The V call is TRBV27, the J call TRBJ2-5, with D hard to call. Deletions cut 6 bases from V and 0 bases from J, with 8 bases between. Germline V CDR1 and CDR2: MNHEY, SMNVEV (reference sequence). The CDR3 runs to 13 residues. DNA for the CDR3: TGTGCCAGCAGAGACACCCACCAAGAGACCCAGTACTTC. Protein sequence: CASRDTHQETQYF.

This clone was seen only once. The CDR3 protein is CASSPSRTGETQYF. The CDR3 nucleotides read TGTGCCAGCAGCCCTTCCCGGACAGGAGAGACCCAGTACTTC. The chain employs TRBV7-9 and TRBJ2-5, with 7 positions matching TRBD1. The junction had 7 bases not matched to a gene; V was cut back by 5 bases and J by 4 bases. The germline gives CDR1 SEHNR, CDR2 FQNEAQ (reference sequence). The CDR3 is 14 amino acids.

The chain couples TRBV7-9 to TRBJ2-7; the D gene is possibly TRBD2 (6 bases). Deletions cut 1 base from V and 4 bases from J, with 14 bases between. There are 15 residues in the CDR3. The germline gives CDR1 SEHNR, CDR2 FQNEAQ (reference sequence). As DNA, the CDR3 is TGTGCCAGCAGCTTAGGCGGGGAGATAGGTTACGAGCAGTACTTC. Its translation: CASSLGGEIGYEQYF.

The gene calls are TRBV14 and TRBJ1-1, with D uncertain. Between the trimmed V and J ends, which lost 3 bases and 0 bases, there was a span of 8 bases. Germline CDR1 SGHDN, CDR2 FVKESK. The CDR3 runs 14 residues. The CDR3 sequence is CASSQDLMNTEAFF. The CDR3, as DNA: TGTGCCAGCAGCCAGGACTTGATGAACACTGAAGCTTTCTTT.

The chain recombines TRBV11-2 with TRBJ1-3, with 7 nucleotides matching TRBD1. There are 15 residues in the CDR3. In germline, CDR1 is SGHAT, CDR2 FQNNGV. Trimming at V came to 5 bases and at J to 0 bases, leaving 4 bases not matched to a gene. DNA of the CDR3: TGTGCCAGCAGCCCCCGACAGGGCTCTGGAAACACCATATATTTT. It yields the protein CASSPRQGSGNTIYF.

This chain links TRBV5-4 with TRBJ2-3, with TRBD2 as a possible D gene (6 bases). Trimming took 3 bases from V and 4 from J, leaving 12 bases between them. The CDR3 covers 14 residues. CDR1 is SGHNT, CDR2 YYREEE, per germline (reference sequence). The CDR3 region is CASSSPKRADTQYF. The CDR3 nucleotides read TGTGCCAGCAGCTCACCCAAGCGGGCAGATACGCAGTATTTT.

This sequence joins TRBV9 and TRBJ2-1; weak D call: TRBD2 (6 bases). The V end lost 0 bases, the J end lost 4 bases, and 11 bases lay between the germline ends. The CDR3 totals 15 residues. Per the germline V gene, CDR1 is SGDLS and CDR2 is YYNGEE. The CDR3 region is CASSVAGDPYNEQFF. Written as DNA, the CDR3 is TGTGCCAGCAGCGTAGCGGGGGACCCTTACAATGAGCAGTTCTTC.

This chain uses TRBV7-2 with TRBJ1-5, with D maybe TRBD1 (5 bases). The CDR3 length is 15 residues. The germline V gene encodes CDR1 SGHTA and CDR2 FQGNSA. The V end lost 5 bases, the J end lost 0 bases, and 11 bases lay between the germline ends. The DNA of the CDR3 is TGTGCCAGCAGCAACAGACAGAGTAGCAATCAGCCCCAGCATTTT. Translated: CASSNRQSSNQPQHF.

CDR3 loop: CASSLDHSGGETQYF. CDR3 DNA: TGTGCCAGCAGCTTAGACCACTCAGGGGGAGAGACCCAGTACTTC. This rearrangement joins TRBV11-2 to TRBJ2-5; 7 bases fit TRBD1. V lost 0 bases and J lost 4; bases outside the gene matches: 5. CDR1 and CDR2 from the germline V gene are SGHAT and FQNNGV. CDR3 size: 15 residues.

The chain uses TRBV6-5 and TRBJ1-1; the D gene is possibly TRBD1 (5 bases). This CDR3 is 15 amino acids long. CDR1 and CDR2 (germline): MNHEY, SVGAGI. The ends were cut back, 0 bases at V and 5 bases at J, with 13 bases in the middle. CDR3 nucleotides: TGTGCCAGCAGTTACTCGATGGGGGGTAGTACTGAAGCTTTCTTT. This codes for CASSYSMGGSTEAFF.

In this sample, this clone turned up a few times. CDR3 DNA: TGTGCCAGTAGTATAGAGGTGGGGGCCCAAGCTTTCTTT. This codes for CASSIEVGAQAFF. The V gene is TRBV19, the J gene TRBJ1-1; D perhaps matches TRBD1 (6 bases). The germline V gene has CDR1 LNHDA and CDR2 SQIVND (reference sequence). CDR3 length equals 13 residues. V was shortened by 0 bases and J by 9 bases, with 11 bases between the two germline ends.

The chain employs TRBV19 and TRBJ1-1, with a possible D match to TRBD1 (5 bases). CDR1 and CDR2 (germline): LNHDA, SQIVND (reference sequence). This CDR3 region has 13 residues. V was cut by 7 bases and J by 8 bases, with 17 bases left in between. DNA for the CDR3: TGTGCCAGTACCCGGGGGGAGGGTGGAGAAGCTTTCTTT. It encodes CASTRGEGGEAFF.

The genes are TRBV23-1 and TRBJ1-2; D uncertain. TRBV23-1 qualifies as an ORF whose function is uncertain. The CDR3 extends over 16 amino acids. The V and J ends lost 2 bases and 0 bases respectively, with 13 bases between them. CDR3 loop: CASSQPRRKTNYGYTF. The CDR3 DNA follows: TGCGCCAGCAGTCAACCGAGGCGGAAGACTAACTATGGCTACACCTTC.

This clone has just one count. The germline gene is not matched at one end of the junction; a read error may be the cause. The rearrangement links TRBV11-3 to TRBJ1-2; D is uncertain. This CDR3 region has 15 residues. Germline loops: CDR1 SGHNT, CDR2 YENEEA. DNA for the CDR3: TGTGCCAGCCGCTTTGGAGTCTGGGTTCGTGTGGAGTCAAGGTTC. Its translation: CASRFGVWVRVESRF.

The gene calls are TRBV18 and TRBJ2-7; the match to TRBD2 covers 9 bases. Germline values: CDR1 KGHSH, CDR2 LQKENI. This CDR3 has 16 residues. J was trimmed by 4 bases and V by 0 bases; bases with no gene match: 7. CDR3 loop: CASSPPAAGGRYEQYF. CDR3 sequence (DNA): TGTGCCAGCTCACCACCGGCGGCGGGGGGGCGGTACGAGCAGTACTTC.

The J gene is TRBJ1-2, the V gene TRBV11-2; TRBD1 matches 10 bases. CDR3 length equals 14 residues. V was pared by 4 bases and J by 7 bases, with 6 bases of the junction left unmatched. Germline CDR1 SGHAT, CDR2 FQNNGV. The CDR3 region is CASSSPRTGGGYTF. The CDR3 DNA reads as TGTGCCAGCAGCTCCCCGAGGACAGGGGGTGGCTACACCTTC.

The CDR3 spells CASTPTGGIYEQYF. The CDR3 region has the DNA TGTGCCAGTACGCCCACGGGGGGGATCTACGAGCAGTACTTC. The gene calls are TRBV19 and TRBJ2-7, with TRBD2 matching over 8 bases. The CDR3 sequence is 14 residues long. Trimming took 7 bases from V and 3 from J; bases not matched to a gene: 8. Germline lookup yields CDR1 LNHDA and CDR2 SQIVND (reference sequence).

This sequence joins TRBV5-5 and TRBJ2-7; tentative D call: TRBD2 (6 bases). The V and J ends lost 0 bases and 3 bases respectively, with 16 bases between them. Germline V lookup: CDR1 SGHKS, CDR2 YYEKEE (reference sequence). CDR3 length: 16 amino acids. CDR3 region: CASSLAGGLTHYEQYF. The CDR3 nucleotides read TGTGCCAGCAGCTTGGCCGGGGGTCTAACCCACTACGAGCAGTACTTC.

This chain uses TRBV7-3 with TRBJ2-3, with 11 bases aligning to TRBD2. V lost 5 bases and J lost 4; bases outside the gene matches: 11. The germline gives CDR1 SGHTA, CDR2 FQGTGA. The CDR3 has 17 amino acids. The CDR3 protein is CASSPSRLAGGPDTQYF. In nucleotides, the CDR3 is TGTGCCAGCAGCCCCAGTCGGCTAGCGGGGGGCCCAGATACGCAGTATTTT.